Each of the 28 T cell receptor beta chains below was sequenced from the same sample in a study of T cells expressing NK-cell markers. TCRdb re-analyzed the 5' RACE reads; it lists each CDR3 protein once, without DNA. The sample table sets out about 410,000 distinct CDR3 sequences. The specimen was blood T cells: a sorted CD56 or NKG2C T cell subset, CD4+ or CD8+ T cells, or bulk PBMC T cells (not recorded which). The receptors originated from a woman aged 50 to 65 in good health.

The V and J genes are TRBV7-8 and TRBJ2-1; TCRdb designates TRBD2, a call that cannot be tested without DNA. The germline gives CDR1 SGHVS, CDR2 FQNEAQ. The CDR3 length is 16 residues. The CDR3 loop reads CASSSTRTSEYNEQFF.

This sequence joins TRBV7-9 and TRBJ2-1; there is no DNA to check the TCRdb D call of TRBD1. Germline V gene sequence: CDR1 SEHNR, CDR2 FQNEAQ (reference sequence). The CDR3 consists of 14 residues. The CDR3 sequence is CASRTGTGSNEQFF.

The V and J genes are TRBV7-9 and TRBJ1-1; checking the TCRdb D call of TRBD1 is not possible without DNA. The CDR3 is 16 amino acids. Germline V gives CDR1 SEHNR, CDR2 FQNEAQ (reference sequence). The chain's CDR3 is CASSSPGQGFNTEAFF.

The chain is built from TRBV7-8 and TRBJ1-2; TCRdb returns TRBD1, unconfirmable since there is no DNA. The CDR3 consists of 15 residues. In germline, CDR1 is SGHVS, CDR2 FQNEAQ. CDR3 residues: CASSPRRGANYGYTF.

The chain links TRBV6-5 to TRBJ2-3; checking the TCRdb D call of TRBD2 is not possible without DNA. Germline CDR1 and CDR2: MNHEY and SVGAGI. The length of the CDR3 is 15 residues. CDR3 in amino acids: CATTLDPESPDTQYF.

V is TRBV7-9 and J is TRBJ1-4. The CDR3 consists of 14 residues. Germline CDR1 SEHNR, CDR2 FQNEAQ (reference sequence). CDR3 sequence: CASSSRTTNEKLFF.

J is TRBJ2-3 and V is TRBV15; TCRdb calls TRBD1, which cannot be checked without DNA. The germline V gene encodes CDR1 LNHNV and CDR2 YYDKDF (reference sequence). This CDR3 has 18 amino acids. Here the CDR3 reads CATSRGSGTPGRTDTQYF. Supplemented by reference TRBV15 and TRBJ2-3, the full variable domain reads DAMVIQNPRYQVTQFGKPVTLSCSQTLNHNVMYWYQQKSSQAPKLLFHYYDKDFNNEADTPDNFQSRRPNTSFCFLDIRSPGLGDTAMYLCATSRGSGTPGRTDTQYFGPGTRLTVL.

The chain links TRBV20-1 to TRBJ2-5; TCRdb outputs TRBD2, but without DNA this stays unchecked. This CDR3 comprises 17 residues. Germline V lookup: CDR1 DFQATT, CDR2 SNEGSKA (reference sequence). CDR3 region: CSARGGGEMIVQETQYF.

This chain links TRBV6-5 with TRBJ1-4; the TCRdb D gene call, TRBD1, has no DNA to confirm it. Germline lookup yields CDR1 MNHEY and CDR2 SVGAGI. The CDR3 runs to 14 residues. CDR3 residues: CASSYGRRHEKLFF.

V is TRBV12-5 and J is TRBJ2-5; TCRdb calls TRBD1, which cannot be checked without DNA. The CDR3 runs to 16 residues. From germline, CDR1 is LGHNT and CDR2 FRNRAP. The CDR3 loop is CASGLPEPGSQETQYF.

The chain has TRBV12-3 or TRBV12-4 and TRBJ2-1; TCRdb indicates TRBD2, and absent DNA this call remains unverified. The CDR3 runs to 16 residues. Here the CDR3 reads CASSIQGGLRYNEQFF.

Here the CDR3 reads CASSLTGLAVNIQYF. The V gene is TRBV7-2, the J gene TRBJ2-4; the TCRdb D gene call, TRBD2, has no DNA to confirm it. This CDR3 spans 15 amino acids. CDR1 SGHTA and CDR2 FQGNSA come from the germline V gene.

V and J are TRBV12-5 and TRBJ2-7; the D call from TCRdb, TRBD1, cannot be confirmed without DNA. The CDR3 spans 16 residues. Germline CDR1 and CDR2: LGHNT and FRNRAP. The CDR3 is CASGLVIRGMIYEQYF.

The gene calls are TRBV5-1 and TRBJ2-3. This CDR3 has 14 amino acids. Per germline, CDR1 SGHRS and CDR2 YFSETQ. The CDR3 protein is CASSLAEVKGTQYF.

The chain couples TRBV11-3 to TRBJ2-3; the D gene TCRdb calls, TRBD1, cannot be checked with no DNA. This CDR3 region has 14 residues. Germline V CDR1 and CDR2: SGHNT, YENEEA. This CDR3 is CASLDRDFADTQYF.

V usage is TRBV12-3 or TRBV12-4 and J usage is TRBJ2-5; TCRdb calls TRBD1, which cannot be checked without DNA. The CDR3 sequence is 15 residues long. This CDR3 is CASSSPGTGEETQYF.

The chain carries TRBV18 and TRBJ1-3; the TRBD1 assignment by TCRdb is unverifiable without DNA. The CDR3 runs 16 residues. Germline lookup yields CDR1 KGHSH and CDR2 LQKENI. The CDR3 sequence is CASSPLQANSGNTIYF.

This chain connects TRBV24-1 to TRBJ2-5; TCRdb returns TRBD1, unconfirmable since there is no DNA. This CDR3 is 15 amino acids long. From germline, CDR1 is KGHDR and CDR2 SFDVKD. The CDR3 region is CATSEGGENQETQYF.

V and J are TRBV20-1 and TRBJ2-3; the D call of TRBD2 rests on TCRdb alone, since no DNA is present to check it. This CDR3 has 13 amino acids. Germline V gene lookup returns CDR1 DFQATT and CDR2 SNEGSKA (reference sequence). This CDR3 reads CSAGLVIADTQYF.

This chain links TRBV5-1 with TRBJ2-5; TCRdb calls TRBD2, which cannot be checked without DNA. The germline V gene has CDR1 SGHRS and CDR2 YFSETQ. The CDR3 spans 15 residues. CDR3 region: CASSLTWQGGETQYF.

V is TRBV5-6 and J is TRBJ1-2; checking the TCRdb D call of TRBD1 is not possible without DNA. The germline V gene has CDR1 SGHDT and CDR2 YYEEEE. The CDR3 loop spans 13 amino acids. Here the CDR3 reads CASSADSRYGYTF.

V and J are TRBV12-3 or TRBV12-4 and TRBJ2-3; TCRdb returns TRBD2, unconfirmable since there is no DNA. This CDR3 is built from 16 residues. The CDR3 loop reads CASKPRGGRAFDTQYF.

The rearrangement joins TRBV7-2 to TRBJ2-2; checking the TCRdb D call of TRBD2 is not possible without DNA. Germline V gene sequence: CDR1 SGHTA, CDR2 FQGNSA. This CDR3 contains 17 residues. CDR3 sequence: CASSLEPTRVLTGELFF.

The chain uses TRBV20-1 and TRBJ1-5; TCRdb returns TRBD1, unconfirmable since there is no DNA. Germline loops: CDR1 DFQATT, CDR2 SNEGSKA (reference sequence). The CDR3 covers 15 residues. CDR3: CSARRGTLGNQPQHF.

The CDR3: CASSSRGSGRMETQYF. The gene calls are TRBV5-6 and TRBJ2-5; the D gene TCRdb calls, TRBD2, cannot be checked with no DNA. This CDR3 comprises 16 residues. Germline V gene data show CDR1 as SGHDT and CDR2 as YYEEEE.

The gene calls are TRBV7-8 and TRBJ2-5; lacking DNA, the TRBD2 call made by TCRdb goes unchecked. The V gene's germline CDR1 is SGHVS and CDR2 FQNEAQ. The CDR3 has 15 amino acids. The CDR3 region is CASSLKREHKETQYF.

The rearrangement links TRBV10-3 to TRBJ2-1; no DNA is available, so the TRBD1 call from TCRdb remains unchecked. This CDR3 comprises 14 residues. The germline CDR1 and CDR2 sequences are ENHRY and SYGVKD. The CDR3 protein is CAIRGDRAGNEQFF.

The CDR3 is CSASSRGGQPQHF. The chain employs TRBV20-1 and TRBJ1-5. Germline CDR1 reads DFQATT; CDR2 reads SNEGSKA (reference sequence). The CDR3 covers 13 residues.